This T cell receptor beta chain was retrieved from a study of T cells in Graves' hyperthyroidism and ophthalmopathy. The study's findings and limits: In the blood, most expanded thyroid clonotypes above 0.001 appeared as well.

Authors of the study amplified TCR beta CDR3 regions from RNA transcripts. The HTBI primer set served for first-round RT-PCR of the TCR CDR3. TCRdb redid the calling of the multiplex PCR reads with MiXCR, one entry per CDR3 protein. Of some 270,000 distinct CDR3 sequences in the sample, about 14% were seen once. Thyroid ultrasound, orbital computed tomography, clinical symptoms, and serum thyroxine and TRAb underpinned diagnoses. Initially, at the first diagnosis of hyperthyroidism and before any ophthalmopathy symptoms, blood was sampled. The PBMCs had their origin in approximately 10 ml of fresh peripheral blood. A word on this clonotype: Its matching antigen is unknown.

What was sequenced was blood. The receptor's source is a woman in her 30s with Graves' hyperthyroidism that later progressed to Graves' ophthalmopathy.

The CDR3 DNA is TGTGCCAGCAGTTTGGACCTAGCGGGGATCTCCTACGAGCAGTACTTC. This sequence encodes CASSLDLAGISYEQYF. The V gene is TRBV28, the J gene TRBJ2-7, with 9 bases fitting TRBD2. This CDR3 contains 16 residues. The ends lost 3 bases at V and 0 bases at J; junction bases unmatched: 6. Per germline, CDR1 MDHEN and CDR2 SYDVKM.